The T cell receptor (beta chain) under discussion was sequenced for a study of blood T cell repertoires in COVID-19. In the study overall: The study drew acute and convalescent COVID-19 samples from the United States, Italy and Spain.

Only in-frame clones appear in the TCRdb table, and some are missing; sequencing was by immunoSEQ multiplex PCR. Found here are roughly 330,000 clones, roughly 88% of them singletons; the top ten hold about 5%. Participants' reported clinical history set cohort assignment. CDR1 is ENHRY and CDR2 is SYGVKD in the germline V gene. The ends lost 6 bases at V and 4 bases at J; junction bases unmatched: 4. CDR3 length: 14 residues. This rearrangement joins TRBV10-3 to TRBJ1-5; 9 nucleotides line up with TRBD1. The specimen sequenced was PBMCs or T cells enriched from blood (not recorded which). The TCR originated in a man aged 30-40 years who had recovered from COVID-19. The CDR3 DNA reads as TGTGCCATCAGGGGACAGGGTGAGAATCAGCCCCAGCATTTT. It translates to CAIRGQGENQPQHF.